The 9 T cell receptor beta chains given below trace back to one sample, sequenced in a study of human T cells and chemical hapten exposure. MiXCR was run by TCRdb on the RACE reads, yielding one entry per CDR3 protein. The sample records around 56,000 distinct CDR3 sequences, more than 8% being singletons. Time point meaning: pre-sensitization, week 0. Treatment in this sample: therapeutic diphenylcyclopropenone sensitization with weekly scalp DPC. Specimen: whole blood, collected in connection with sensitization to the hapten diphenylcyclopropenone (DPC). All receptors come from a man in his forties or fifties with alopecia areata. Some clones in this sample may be carry-over from other donors' samples.

This clonotype was counted a few times. This chain connects TRBV5-1 to TRBJ2-1, with 12 bases fitting TRBD2. Trimming took 4 bases from V and 7 from J; bases not matched to a gene: 6. This CDR3 comprises 15 residues. Germline values: CDR1 SGHRS, CDR2 YFSETQ. CDR3 sequence reads: CASSLGLAGANEQFF. CDR3 DNA: TGCGCCAGCAGCCTGGGACTAGCGGGTGCGAATGAGCAGTTCTTC.

This clonotype appeared many times. The chain joins TRBV3-1 to TRBJ2-1; D remains ambiguous. The CDR3 runs 15 residues. CDR1 LGHDT and CDR2 YNNKEL come from the germline V gene (reference sequence). Trimming removed 0 bases from V and 1 base from J, with 7 bases in between. CDR3 DNA: TGTGCCAGCAGCCAAGAACTTACATCCTACAATGAGCAGTTCTTC. Amino acids: CASSQELTSYNEQFF.

In its sample, this clonotype was seen many times. This chain connects TRBV10-1 to TRBJ2-3; D gene ambiguous. V was pared by 5 bases and J by 2 bases, with 17 bases between. Germline assignment: CDR1 WNHNN and CDR2 SYGVQD (reference sequence). The CDR3 consists of 16 residues. This chain's CDR3 is CASSSYGPSNTDTQYF. The CDR3 nucleotides read TGCGCCAGCAGTTCATATGGGCCCTCCAACACAGATACGCAGTATTTT.

This clonotype was seen only a few times. The gene calls are TRBV6-5 and TRBJ1-2; TRBD1 matches at 10 bases. With 6 bases clipped from V and 4 bases from J, the junction kept 5 bases outside the gene matches. From germline, CDR1 is MNHEY and CDR2 SVGAGI. This CDR3 is built from 14 residues. The CDR3 sequence is CASRLGQGIYGYTF. The CDR3 DNA reads TGTGCCAGCAGGCTGGGACAGGGGATCTATGGCTACACCTTC.

This clonotype was recorded at least ten times. The chain recombines TRBV5-4 with TRBJ1-3, with a tentative D call TRBD1 (6 bases). The CDR3 covers 15 residues. V lost 0 bases, J lost 0 bases, and 7 bases lay in between. The germline CDR1 and CDR2 sequences are SGHNT and YYREEE (reference sequence). The CDR3 nucleotides read TGTGCCAGCAGCTTGGACAGGGACTCTGGAAACACCATATATTTT. This encodes CASSLDRDSGNTIYF. Looking up the rest from reference TRBV5-4 and TRBJ1-3 gives the full variable domain: ETGVTQSPTHLIKTRGQQVTLRCSSQSGHNTVSWYQQALGQGPQFIFQYYREEENGRGNFPPRFSGLQFPNYSSELNVNALELDDSALYLCASSLDRDSGNTIYFGEGSWLTVV.

This clonotype occurred a few times. The chain recombines TRBV4-2 with TRBJ2-3; 12 bases agree with TRBD2. The CDR3 spans 16 residues. Germline V gene sequence: CDR1 LGHNA, CDR2 YNFKEQ. Trimming cost V 4 bases and J 6 bases; bases outside gene matches: 8. CDR3 protein: CASSRTLAGGPDTQYF. The DNA for the CDR3 is TGTGCCAGCAGCCGAACGCTAGCGGGAGGGCCGGATACGCAGTATTTT.

This sequence joins TRBV5-8 and TRBJ2-3, with 11 bases aligning to TRBD2. The germline gives CDR1 SGHTS, CDR2 YDEGEE. The CDR3 runs to 16 residues. The V gene end was trimmed by 1 base and the J gene end by 3 bases; junction bases not matched to a gene: 4. The CDR3 protein is CASSLYSGRATDTQYF. DNA for the CDR3: TGTGCCAGCAGCTTGTATAGCGGGAGGGCGACAGATACGCAGTATTTT.

This clonotype showed up just a few times. The chain joins TRBV20-1 to TRBJ2-3; perhaps TRBD2 as D (6 bases). Germline CDR1 is DFQATT and CDR2 is SNEGSKA (reference sequence). The CDR3 contains 14 residues. Trimming left V 6 bases short and J 4 bases short, with 17 bases between. Here the CDR3 reads CSAKPGLYADTQYF. The CDR3 DNA is TGCAGTGCCAAACCGGGACTTTACGCAGATACGCAGTATTTT.

This clonotype was observed at least ten times. The chain joins TRBV5-6 to TRBJ2-6, with D possibly being TRBD1 (6 bases). This CDR3 contains 17 residues. The germline V and J ends were trimmed by 2 bases and 0 bases, with 12 bases remaining between them. Germline V CDR1 and CDR2: SGHDT, YYEEEE. The chain's CDR3 is CASSFLHRVSGANVLTF. CDR3 coding DNA: TGTGCCAGCAGCTTCCTTCACAGGGTCTCTGGGGCCAACGTCCTGACTTTC.